Below, 10 T cell receptor beta chains from the same sample are listed, as sequenced in a study of sequential checkpoint blockade in melanoma. Produced via immunoSEQ multiplex PCR; TCRdb's table is partial and in-frame only. The sample lists approximately 31,000 clones; approximately 86% were seen once. Treatment denoted: randomized to nivolumab then ipilimumab (arm A) or the reverse (arm B). The source was CD8+ T cells sorted from blood (inferred from file names), collected from a patient given nivolumab and ipilimumab in sequence. Source of these receptors: a human donor with melanoma.

The rearrangement links TRBV19 to TRBJ2-7; 9 nucleotides agree with TRBD2. Trimming at V came to 7 bases and at J to 2 bases, leaving 6 bases not matched to a gene. Germline V gives CDR1 LNHDA, CDR2 SQIVND (reference sequence). The CDR3 is made up of 14 amino acids. This chain's CDR3 is CASKIAGDAYEQYF. In DNA form, the CDR3 reads TGTGCCAGTAAAATAGCGGGGGACGCCTACGAGCAGTACTTC.

The V and J genes are TRBV6-1 and TRBJ2-2, with TRBD2 matching over 11 bases. This CDR3 region has 16 residues. The V and J ends lost 3 bases and 2 bases, in that order; junction bases with no gene match: 2. The germline V gene encodes CDR1 MNHNS and CDR2 SASEGT. CDR3 loop: CASSEGLAENTGELFF. In DNA, the CDR3 is TGTGCCAGCAGTGAGGGACTAGCGGAAAACACCGGGGAGCTGTTTTTT.

Worth noting for this clone: The same CDR3 also results from other DNA sequences found in this sample. The V gene is TRBV6-5, the J gene TRBJ2-2; D gene unclear. The V and J ends lost 0 bases and 1 base respectively, with 6 bases between them. From germline, CDR1 is MNHEY and CDR2 SVGAGI. There are 15 residues in the CDR3. The CDR3 region has the DNA TGTGCCAGCAGTTACTCCACGGGGAACACCGGGGAGCTGTTTTTT. Translated: CASSYSTGNTGELFF.

This clone was seen only once. The chain joins TRBV13 to TRBJ2-2; 10 nucleotides align to TRBD2. The CDR3 extends over 16 amino acids. The J segment lost 7 bases and the V segment lost 0 bases, leaving 5 bases of the junction unmatched. Germline CDR1 reads PRHDT; CDR2 reads FYEKMQ (reference sequence). This chain's CDR3 is CASSLGLAGEIGELFF. DNA for the CDR3: TGTGCCAGCAGCTTAGGCCTAGCGGGGGAAATCGGGGAGCTGTTTTTT.

This clone is a singleton in its sample. V is TRBV7-8 and J is TRBJ1-6, with D tentatively TRBD1 (6 bases). There are 14 residues in the CDR3. The V gene's germline CDR1 is SGHVS and CDR2 FQNEAQ. V was clipped by 2 bases and J by 6 bases, with 8 bases between them. CDR3 sequence: CASSLWGLNSPLHF. The CDR3 DNA reads as TGTGCCAGCAGCTTATGGGGGCTTAATTCACCCCTCCACTTT.

The chain combines TRBV29-1 with TRBJ2-1; TRBD2 agrees at 8 bases. CDR3 length: 13 amino acids. V was clipped by 3 bases and J by 7 bases; unmatched bases: 5. Germline CDR1 SQVTM, CDR2 ANQGSEA. CDR3 residues: CSVDASGRNEQFF. The CDR3 DNA reads as TGCAGCGTTGATGCCAGCGGGAGAAATGAGCAGTTCTTC.

J is TRBJ2-2 and V is TRBV7-9, with D possibly matching TRBD2 (5 bases). The CDR3 is 15 amino acids. CDR1 is SEHNR, CDR2 FQNEAQ, per germline (reference sequence). V was cut by 6 bases and J by 3 bases, with 14 bases left in between. CDR3: CASRKGGRDTGELFF. DNA of the CDR3: TGTGCCAGCAGAAAGGGTGGGAGAGACACCGGGGAGCTGTTTTTT. Based on the CDR3 plus reference TRBV7-9 and TRBJ2-2, the full variable domain is DTGVSQNPRHKITKRGQNVTFRCDPISEHNRLYWYRQTLGQGPEFLTYFQNEAQLEKSRLLSDRFSAERPKGSFSTLEIQRTEQGDSAMYLCASRKGGRDTGELFFGEGSRLTVL.

V gene TRBV27 combines with J gene TRBJ1-5; D perhaps matches TRBD1 (5 bases). V lost 3 bases, J lost 2 bases, and 11 bases lay in between. Germline V gene sequence: CDR1 MNHEY, CDR2 SMNVEV (reference sequence). The CDR3 runs 15 residues. CDR3 sequence (DNA): TGTGCCAGCAGTTTGGGGGGGTGGGGCAATCAGCCCCAGCATTTT. This encodes CASSLGGWGNQPQHF.

V gene TRBV9 combines with J gene TRBJ2-7, with D possibly being TRBD2 (5 bases). The V end was cut by 4 bases, the J end by 9 bases, with 14 bases between. Germline assignment: CDR1 SGDLS and CDR2 YYNGEE. The CDR3 extends over 12 amino acids. The CDR3 DNA follows: TGTGCCAGCAGCAATCAGATGGGGAGGCAGTACTTC. It translates to CASSNQMGRQYF.

The chain recombines TRBV10-3 with TRBJ2-2; D gene unclear. The V gene lost 2 bases and the J gene lost 0 bases, with 7 bases spanning the gap. The CDR3 runs 15 residues. From germline, CDR1 is ENHRY and CDR2 SYGVKD. DNA for the CDR3: TGTGCCATCAGTGAGACCCGCGCGAACACCGGGGAGCTGTTTTTT. It specifies CAISETRANTGELFF.